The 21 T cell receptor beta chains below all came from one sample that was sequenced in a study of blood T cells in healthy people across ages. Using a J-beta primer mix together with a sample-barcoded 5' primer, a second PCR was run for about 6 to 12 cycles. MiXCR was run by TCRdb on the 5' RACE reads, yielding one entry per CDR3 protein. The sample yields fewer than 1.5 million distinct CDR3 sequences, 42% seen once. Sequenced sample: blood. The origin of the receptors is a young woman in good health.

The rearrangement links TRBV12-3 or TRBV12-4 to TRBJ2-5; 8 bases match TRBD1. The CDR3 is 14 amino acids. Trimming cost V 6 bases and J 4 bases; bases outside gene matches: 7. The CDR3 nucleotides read TGTGCCAGCAGAGCCGGGACAGGTGTAGAGACCCAGTACTTC. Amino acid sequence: CASRAGTGVETQYF.

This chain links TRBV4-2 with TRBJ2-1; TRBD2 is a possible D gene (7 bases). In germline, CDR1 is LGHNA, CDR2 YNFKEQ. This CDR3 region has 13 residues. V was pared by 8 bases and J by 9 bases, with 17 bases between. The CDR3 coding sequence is TGTGCCAGCCGACGGATGGGGGGGGCTGAGCAGTTCTTC. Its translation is CASRRMGGAEQFF.

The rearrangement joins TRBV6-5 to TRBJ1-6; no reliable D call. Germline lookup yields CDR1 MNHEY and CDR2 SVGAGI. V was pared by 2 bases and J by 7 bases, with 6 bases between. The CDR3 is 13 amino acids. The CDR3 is CASSYGMNSPLHF. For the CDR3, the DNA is TGTGCCAGCAGTTACGGCATGAATTCACCCCTCCACTTT.

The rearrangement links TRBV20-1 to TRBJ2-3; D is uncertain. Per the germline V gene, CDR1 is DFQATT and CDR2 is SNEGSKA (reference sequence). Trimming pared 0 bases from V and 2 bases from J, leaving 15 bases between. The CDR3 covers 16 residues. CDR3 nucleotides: TGCAGTGCTAGAGATCCGGCTAGTATGGCCACAGATACGCAGTATTTT. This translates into CSARDPASMATDTQYF.

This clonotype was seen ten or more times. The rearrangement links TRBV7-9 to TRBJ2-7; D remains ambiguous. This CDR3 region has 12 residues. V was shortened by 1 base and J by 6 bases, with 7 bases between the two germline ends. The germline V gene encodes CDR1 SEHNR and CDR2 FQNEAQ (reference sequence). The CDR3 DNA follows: TGTGCCAGCAGCTTAGTAGGGCCCGAGCAGTACTTC. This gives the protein CASSLVGPEQYF.

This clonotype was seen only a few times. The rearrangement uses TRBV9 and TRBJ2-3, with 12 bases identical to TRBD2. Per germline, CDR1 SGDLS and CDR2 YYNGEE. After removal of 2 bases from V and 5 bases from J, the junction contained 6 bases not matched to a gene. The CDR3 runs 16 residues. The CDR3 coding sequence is TGTGCCAGCAGCGTTCTAGCGGGGGGGCCGGAAGATACGCAGTATTTT. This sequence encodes CASSVLAGGPEDTQYF.

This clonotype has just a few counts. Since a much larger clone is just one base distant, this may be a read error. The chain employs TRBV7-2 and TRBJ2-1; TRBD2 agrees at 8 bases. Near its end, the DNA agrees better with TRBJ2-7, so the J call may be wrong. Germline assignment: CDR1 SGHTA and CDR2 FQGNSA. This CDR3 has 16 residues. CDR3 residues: CASSSLSGGSYNEQYF. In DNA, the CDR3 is TGTGCCAGCAGCTCGTTGAGCGGGGGATCCTACAATGAGCAGTACTTC.

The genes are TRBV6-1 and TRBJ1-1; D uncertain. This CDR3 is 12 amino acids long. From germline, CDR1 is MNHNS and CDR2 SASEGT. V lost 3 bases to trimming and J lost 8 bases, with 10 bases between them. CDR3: CASSDRGREAFF. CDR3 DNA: TGTGCCAGCAGTGATCGTGGGAGGGAAGCTTTCTTT.

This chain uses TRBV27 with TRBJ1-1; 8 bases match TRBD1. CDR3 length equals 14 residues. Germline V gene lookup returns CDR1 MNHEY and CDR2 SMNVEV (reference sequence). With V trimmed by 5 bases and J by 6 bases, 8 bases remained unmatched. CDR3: CASSLGTGFSEAFF. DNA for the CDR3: TGTGCCAGCAGTCTGGGGACAGGCTTCTCTGAAGCTTTCTTT.

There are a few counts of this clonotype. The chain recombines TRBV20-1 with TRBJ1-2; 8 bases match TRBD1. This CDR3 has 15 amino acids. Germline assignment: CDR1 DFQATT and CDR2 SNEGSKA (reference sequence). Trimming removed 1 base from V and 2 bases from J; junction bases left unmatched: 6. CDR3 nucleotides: TGCAGTGCTAGAGCCAAGGGACAGGCAAACTATGGCTACACCTTC. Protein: CSARAKGQANYGYTF.

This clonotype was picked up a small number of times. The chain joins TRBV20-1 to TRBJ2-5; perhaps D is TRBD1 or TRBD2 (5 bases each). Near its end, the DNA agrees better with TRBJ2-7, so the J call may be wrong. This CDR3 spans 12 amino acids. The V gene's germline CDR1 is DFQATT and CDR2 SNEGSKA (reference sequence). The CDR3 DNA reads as TGCAGTGCTAGCGGGGCAGTGGGCGAGCAGTACTTC. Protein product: CSASGAVGEQYF.

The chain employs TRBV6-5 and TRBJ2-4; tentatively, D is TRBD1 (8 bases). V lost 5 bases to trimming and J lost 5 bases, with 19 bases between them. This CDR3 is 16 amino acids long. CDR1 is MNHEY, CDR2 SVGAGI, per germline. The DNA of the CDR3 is TGTGCCAGCAGTAGGGGTCAGGGGGCGGGGGAAAACATTCAGTACTTC. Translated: CASSRGQGAGENIQYF.

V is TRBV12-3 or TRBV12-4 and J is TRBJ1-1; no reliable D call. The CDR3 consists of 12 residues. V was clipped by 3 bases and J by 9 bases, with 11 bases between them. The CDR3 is CASSFSASKAFF. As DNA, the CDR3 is TGTGCCAGCAGTTTTTCGGCCTCTAAAGCTTTCTTT.

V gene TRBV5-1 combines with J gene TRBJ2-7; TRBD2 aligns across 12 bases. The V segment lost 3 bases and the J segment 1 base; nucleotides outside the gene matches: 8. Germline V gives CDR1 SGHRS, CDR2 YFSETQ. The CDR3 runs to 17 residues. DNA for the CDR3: TGCGCCAGCAGCTCCTGGACTAGCGGGACCCTATCCTACGAGCAGTACTTC. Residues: CASSSWTSGTLSYEQYF.

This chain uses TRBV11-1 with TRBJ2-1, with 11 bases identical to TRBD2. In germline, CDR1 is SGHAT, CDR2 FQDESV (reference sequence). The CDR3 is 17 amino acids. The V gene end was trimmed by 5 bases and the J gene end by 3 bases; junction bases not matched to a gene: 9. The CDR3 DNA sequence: TGTGCCAGCAGCCCGAAGGTGACTAGCGGGGACTACAATGAGCAGTTCTTC. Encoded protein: CASSPKVTSGDYNEQFF.

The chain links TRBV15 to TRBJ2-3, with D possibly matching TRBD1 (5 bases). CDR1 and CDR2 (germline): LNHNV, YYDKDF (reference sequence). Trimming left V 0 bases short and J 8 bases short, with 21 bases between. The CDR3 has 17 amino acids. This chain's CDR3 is CATSRDIGALNTGTQYF. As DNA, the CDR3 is TGTGCCACCAGCAGAGACATAGGGGCTCTCAATACTGGTACGCAGTATTTT.

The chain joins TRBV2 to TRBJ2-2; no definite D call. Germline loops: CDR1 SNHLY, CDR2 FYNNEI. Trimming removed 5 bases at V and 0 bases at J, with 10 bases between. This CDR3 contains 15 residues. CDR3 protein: CASSRRATNTGELFF. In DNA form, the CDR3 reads TGTGCCAGCAGTCGCCGGGCTACGAACACCGGGGAGCTGTTTTTT.

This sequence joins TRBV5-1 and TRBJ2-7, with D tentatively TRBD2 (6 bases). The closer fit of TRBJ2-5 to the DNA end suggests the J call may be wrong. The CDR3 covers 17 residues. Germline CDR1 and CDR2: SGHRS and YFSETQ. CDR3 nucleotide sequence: TGCGCCAGCAGCTTGGCCCCCGACTCTCGGGAGAGAGAGACCCAGTACTTC. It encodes CASSLAPDSRERETQYF.

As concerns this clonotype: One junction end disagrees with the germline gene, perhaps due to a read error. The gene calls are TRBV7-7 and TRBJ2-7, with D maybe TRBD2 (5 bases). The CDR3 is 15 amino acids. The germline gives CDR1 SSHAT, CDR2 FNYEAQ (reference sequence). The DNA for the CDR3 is TGTGCTAGCAGCTTTAGCGAAGGTAAATCCTACGAGCAGTACTTC. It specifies CASSFSEGKSYEQYF.

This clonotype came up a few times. Here the CDR3 DNA reads TGTGCCAGCAGCTTAGTTCAGGCAGGTCATCACGAGCAGTACTTC. Encoded protein: CASSLVQAGHHEQYF. The chain links TRBV7-8 to TRBJ2-7; D remains unclear. The CDR3 extends over 15 amino acids. Trimming pared 1 base from V and 5 bases from J, leaving 15 bases between. In germline, CDR1 is SGHVS, CDR2 FQNEAQ.

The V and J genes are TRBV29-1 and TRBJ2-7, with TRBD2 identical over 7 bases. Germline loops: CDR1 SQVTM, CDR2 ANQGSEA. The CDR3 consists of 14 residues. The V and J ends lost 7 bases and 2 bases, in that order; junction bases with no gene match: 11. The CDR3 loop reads CSGLTSGDTYEQYF. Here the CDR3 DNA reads TGCAGCGGGCTAACCAGCGGGGATACCTACGAGCAGTACTTC.